A selection of T cell receptor beta chains follows, all from one sample in a study of regulatory T cells in long-lasting Graves disease. TCRdb re-called the multiplex PCR reads through MiXCR, storing one row per CDR3 protein. This repertoire shows around 460,000 distinct CDR3 sequences, 22% found once; its top ten account for around 14%. The source was peripheral blood mononuclear cells (PBMCs), collected when the disease was refractory, from a patient treated with antithyroid drugs. These receptors all come from a female donor with Graves disease. The CDR3 runs from the conserved cysteine through the conserved F or W. The D gene is left open where the match is weak. Size tells how often a clone was seen (once, few, many) or the class of an expanded clone, and some rows leave it out.

d_call j_call v_call clone_size cdr3_nt cdr3_aa
. TRBJ1-3 TRBV7-2 few TGTGCCAGCAGCTTCTCTCGGACAAAGACTGGAAACACCATATATTTT CASSFSRTKTGNTIYF
TRBD2 TRBJ2-2 TRBV6-5 . TGTGCCAGCAGTTACTCGATCTTAGCGGGAGCTTTCGGCACCGGGGAGCTGTTTTTT CASSYSILAGAFGTGELFF
TRBD1 TRBJ1-6 TRBV11-2 many TGTGCCAGCAGAAAAATACAGGGGAATCCTTATAATTCACCCCTCCACTTT CASRKIQGNPYNSPLHF
. TRBJ1-6 TRBV7-3 . TGTGCCAGCAGCTTCGGACAGTTCGATTCACCCCTCCACTTT CASSFGQFDSPLHF
. TRBJ1-2 TRBV24-1 . TGTGCCACCAGTGATGACACCCACGGAGGCTACACCTTC CATSDDTHGGYTF
. TRBJ1-6 TRBV5-1 . TGCGCCAGCAGCTTGACTGCACCTCCATCACCCCTCCACTTT CASSLTAPPSPLHF
. TRBJ1-5 TRBV28 many TGTGCCAGTCTGGGGGGGAAAAATCAGCCCCAGCATTTT CASLGGKNQPQHF
TRBD2 TRBJ2-7 TRBV12-5 . TGTGCTAGTGGTTTGGGTTGGCGGGAGATTCGAACCTACGAGCAGTACTTC CASGLGWREIRTYEQYF
. TRBJ1-6 TRBV28 many TGTGCCAGCAGTTTATACAGGTCCGTCAAAGATTCACCCCTCCACTTT CASSLYRSVKDSPLHF
. TRBJ2-2 TRBV29-1 many TGCAGCGTTGGGTTGAACGGGGAGCTGTTTTTT CSVGLNGELFF
. TRBJ2-1 TRBV5-1 . TGCGCCAGCAGCTTGGATACGTTCTTCTCCTACAATGAGCAGTTCTTC CASSLDTFFSYNEQFF
. TRBJ2-2 TRBV20-1 . TGCAGTGCTAGAGAGTTGAGGAACACCGGGGAGCTGTTTTTT CSARELRNTGELFF
. TRBJ1-1 TRBV12-3/TRBV12-4 . TGTGCCAGCAGTTACTCGTGGGAGCGCCACACTGAAGCTTTCTTT CASSYSWERHTEAFF
. TRBJ1-3 TRBV6-5 few TGTGCCAGCAGTTACGGTGCCAGCTCTGGAAACACCATATATTTT CASSYGASSGNTIYF
. TRBJ2-5 TRBV7-2 many TGTGCCAGCAGCAAAGGGCGACTTCAAGAGACCCAGTACTTC CASSKGRLQETQYF
. TRBJ2-1 TRBV11-1 few TGTGCCAGCAGCCCACTAAGGGGCGACAGCTCCTACAATGAGCAGTTCTTC CASSPLRGDSSYNEQFF
TRBD1 TRBJ1-2 TRBV12-3/TRBV12-4 . TGTGCCAGCAGTAACGGACAGGGTGGGGGCTACACCTTC CASSNGQGGGYTF
TRBD2 TRBJ2-1 TRBV28 few TGCGGCTCGAGGACTAGCGGGGTATACAATGAGCAGTTCTTC CGSRTSGVYNEQFF
. TRBJ1-1 TRBV28 many TGTGCCAGCAGTTTATTCGGGGGGCCGGGGGCAGGGGAAGCTTTCTTT CASSLFGGPGAGEAFF
TRBD1 TRBJ2-5 TRBV12-5 few TGTGCTAGTGGTTTGGGCCTACAGGGGGGAGAGACCCAGTACTTC CASGLGLQGGETQYF
TRBD2 TRBJ2-1 TRBV7-2 . TGTGCCACCTCTAGCGGGGGGGCCCACGAGCAGTTCTTC CATSSGGAHEQFF
. TRBJ2-5 TRBV7-2 many TGTGCCAGCAGCGGAAGCGGGTTGGAGACCCAGTACTTC CASSGSGLETQYF
TRBD1 TRBJ1-6 TRBV25-1 few TGTGCCAGCAGGGGGGACAGGGGGCCTTCACCCCTCCACTTT CASRGDRGPSPLHF
. TRBJ1-3 TRBV28 many TGTGCCAGCAGTGGGACGCGGGGGTTCTCTGGAAACACCATATATTTT CASSGTRGFSGNTIYF
. TRBJ2-2 TRBV10-3 few TGTGCCATCAGTGTCTTTCAGGGGACTAAGGAGACCGGGGAGCTGTTTTTT CAISVFQGTKETGELFF
TRBD1 TRBJ1-4 TRBV15 many TGTGCCACCAGCAGGGACAGGGGAAAGGAAAAACTGTTTTTT CATSRDRGKEKLFF
. TRBJ1-2 TRBV5-4 . TGTGCCAGCAGCTTACCCACGGTGGACTATGGCTACACCTTC CASSLPTVDYGYTF
TRBD1 TRBJ2-3 TRBV28 . TGTGCCAGCAGTTCCGACAGGGGGCCAACAGATACGCAGTATTTT CASSSDRGPTDTQYF
. TRBJ1-1 TRBV4-1 . TGCGCCAGCAGCCAAGACGGGGGCACTGAAGCTTTCTTT CASSQDGGTEAFF
TRBD1 TRBJ2-5 TRBV20-1 many TGCAGTGCTGGACAGGGGGCCGTAGAGACCCAGTACTTC CSAGQGAVETQYF
. TRBJ2-3 TRBV6-1 . TGTGCCAGCAACAGGGCTGGGGAGTCTAGGGCAGATACGCAGTATTTT CASNRAGESRADTQYF
TRBD1 TRBJ2-1 TRBV2 . TGTGCCAGCAGGCGTTCGGGACAGGGGTCCTACAATGAGCAGTTCTTC CASRRSGQGSYNEQFF
TRBD1 TRBJ1-4 TRBV28 many TGTGCCAGCAGTTTATGGACAGGGCTTTCGAATGAAAAACTGTTTTTT CASSLWTGLSNEKLFF
. TRBJ1-4 TRBV28 many TGTGCCAGCAGTTTAGGCTCATCCGGGGTGGGCGAAAAACTGTTTTTT CASSLGSSGVGEKLFF
. TRBJ1-1 TRBV2 many TGTGCCAGCAGTGTTGCCGGGACCGAGAACACTGAAGCTTTCTTT CASSVAGTENTEAFF
. TRBJ1-2 TRBV19 . TGTGCCAGTAGTATTCGTCTTATTGGGGACTATGGCTACACCTTC CASSIRLIGDYGYTF
TRBD1 TRBJ2-7 TRBV28 few TGTGCCAGCAGTATCGGACAGGGGCGATTTGCGCAGTACTTC CASSIGQGRFAQYF
. TRBJ2-5 TRBV3-1 many TGTGCCAGCACATACCGGGAGACCGAAGAGACCCAGTACTTC CASTYRETEETQYF
. TRBJ1-6 TRBV19 few TGTGCCAGTAGTCAGGAGTATAATTCACCCCTCCACTTT CASSQEYNSPLHF
. TRBJ1-2 TRBV20-1 . TGCAGTGCCAGCCGGGACATAACTATAAACTATGGCTACACCTTC CSASRDITINYGYTF
. TRBJ1-3 TRBV28 many TGTGCCAGCAGTTCGACGAAGAGTGGAAACACCATATATTTT CASSSTKSGNTIYF
. TRBJ2-5 TRBV20-1 many TGCAGTGCGGTAAAAGGCAGCACGCACCAAGAGACCCAGTACTTC CSAVKGSTHQETQYF
TRBD2 TRBJ2-7 TRBV29-1 . TGCAGCGTTGGATCGGGACTAGCCTCCTACGAGCAGTACTTC CSVGSGLASYEQYF
TRBD1 TRBJ1-1 TRBV2 few TGTGCCAGCAGGGGACAGGTCCACACTGAAGCTTTCTTT CASRGQVHTEAFF
. TRBJ2-7 TRBV19 . TGTGCCAGCCAGTATAATCGCGAGCAGTACTTC CASQYNREQYF
TRBD1 TRBJ1-4 TRBV7-2 many TGTGCCAGCAGCCCCACCGGGACAGGGGCTGAAAAACTGTTTTTT CASSPTGTGAEKLFF
. TRBJ2-3 TRBV29-1 few TGCAGCGGAATAACGACAGCCCGCACAGATACGCAGTATTTT CSGITTARTDTQYF
. TRBJ1-3 TRBV7-2 many TGTGCCAGCAGCTTAGACCCAGGGCCCGGAAACACCATATATTTT CASSLDPGPGNTIYF
. TRBJ1-5 TRBV7-9 few TGTGCCAGCAGCTTAGCGCTAGGGGCTAGCAATCAGCCCCAGCATTTT CASSLALGASNQPQHF
. TRBJ1-1 TRBV6-5 . TGTGCCAGCAGTTACTTCAAGAACACTGAAGCTTTCTTT CASSYFKNTEAFF
. TRBJ2-1 TRBV10-3 . TGTGCCATCAGTGACCGGGACCCCTCCTACAATGAGCAGTTCTTC CAISDRDPSYNEQFF
TRBD1 TRBJ1-2 TRBV10-3 many TGTGCCATCAGTGACAGGGGGATCTCCTTCGGCGGCTACACCTTC CAISDRGISFGGYTF
TRBD1 TRBJ1-2 TRBV2 many TGTGCCAGCAGCGCCGTATCTCCCGGGACAGGGAATGGCTACACCTTC CASSAVSPGTGNGYTF
. TRBJ2-7 TRBV7-2 many TGTGCCAGCAGCTTAGGAGTCTTAAGCTCCTACGAGCAGTACTTC CASSLGVLSSYEQYF
. TRBJ2-1 TRBV28 once TGTGCCAGCAGCCCCCTCGGGGCAGGCCGCTTCGACGAGCAGTTCTTC CASSPLGAGRFDEQFF
. TRBJ2-7 TRBV15 . TGTGCCACCAGCACCTGGGGCGGGACTCCGGTATACGAGCAGTACTTC CATSTWGGTPVYEQYF
TRBD2 TRBJ2-7 TRBV28 many TGTGCCATCCACAATAACCGAGCGGGGGGTGAGCAGTACTTC CAIHNNRAGGEQYF
. TRBJ1-2 TRBV30 . TGTGCCTGGAGTGTAAGCTATCCGTTGGCAGACAGGAACTATGGCTACACCTTC CAWSVSYPLADRNYGYTF
TRBD2 TRBJ2-5 TRBV20-1 many TGCAGTGCTAGAGATTTGGGACTAGCGGTGGGGTATAGGGAGACCCAGTACTTC CSARDLGLAVGYRETQYF
TRBD2 TRBJ2-5 TRBV15 many TGTGCCACCAGCAGAGCTTTAGCGGGGGCCCAAGAGACCCAGTACTTC CATSRALAGAQETQYF